This passage covers 17 T cell receptor beta chains from one sample sequenced in a study of cytomegalovirus exposure and HLA in healthy donors. Primers for the PCR totalled 60 Vbeta and 13 Jbeta. Assay: immunoSEQ multiplex PCR; the TCRdb copy retains only in-frame clones and omits some. This sample has about 140,000 clones; 75% occur once, and the top ten carry 3.3%. Sequences were obtained from PBMCs. The source of these receptors is a man aged 35-49 years in good health and CMV-seronegative.

The V and J genes are TRBV9 and TRBJ2-7; 7 bases map to TRBD2. From germline, CDR1 is SGDLS and CDR2 YYNGEE. With 7 bases clipped from V and 5 bases from J, the junction kept 3 bases outside the gene matches. The CDR3 is made up of 11 amino acids. CDR3 in amino acids: CASGGEDEQYF. The CDR3 DNA is TGTGCCAGCGGGGGGGAGGACGAGCAGTACTTC. Complete variable domain (other parts from reference TRBV9 and TRBJ2-7): DSGVTQTPKHLITATGQRVTLRCSPRSGDLSVYWYQQSLDQGLQFLIQYYNGEERAKGNILERFSAQQFPDLHSELNLSSLELGDSALYFCASGGEDEQYFGPGTRLTVT.

This chain joins TRBV9 and TRBJ1-1, with unresolved D. From germline, CDR1 is SGDLS and CDR2 YYNGEE. The CDR3 totals 16 residues. V lost 0 bases and J lost 0, with 12 bases in between. CDR3 coding DNA: TGTGCCAGCAGCGTAGATAGTCAGGTGGTGAACACTGAAGCTTTCTTT. Translation gives CASSVDSQVVNTEAFF.

The chain employs TRBV25-1 and TRBJ2-5; D gene unclear. There are 18 residues in the CDR3. Germline CDR1 is MGHDK and CDR2 is SYGVNS. Deletions cut 1 base from V and 4 bases from J, with 22 bases between. The CDR3 reads CASSESPPSPAGRETQYF. The CDR3 DNA is TGTGCCAGCAGTGAATCCCCTCCGAGTCCCGCTGGGCGAGAGACCCAGTACTTC.

This clone has a handful of counts. The genes are TRBV7-2 and TRBJ2-7; TRBD2 agrees at 8 bases. J lost 6 bases, V lost 6 bases, and 4 bases had no gene match. The germline CDR1 and CDR2 sequences are SGHTA and FQGNSA. The CDR3 length is 12 residues. CDR3 amino acids: CASSSLAGEQYF. The DNA for the CDR3 is TGTGCCAGCAGTAGCCTAGCGGGCGAGCAGTACTTC. Full variable domain (missing parts from reference TRBV7-2 and TRBJ2-7): GAGVSQSPSNKVTEKGKDVELRCDPISGHTALYWYRQSLGQGLEFLIYFQGNSAPDKSGLPSDRFSAERTGGSVSTLTIQRTQQEDSAVYLCASSSLAGEQYFGPGTRLTVT.

The chain carries TRBV9 and TRBJ2-7, with 9 nucleotides matching TRBD1. From germline, CDR1 is SGDLS and CDR2 YYNGEE. Trimming removed 0 bases from V and 4 bases from J; junction bases left unmatched: 8. There are 16 residues in the CDR3. The CDR3 sequence: CASSVGATGGGYEQYF. The CDR3 nucleotides are TGTGCCAGCAGCGTAGGGGCCACAGGGGGCGGGTACGAGCAGTACTTC.

The rearrangement uses TRBV27 and TRBJ2-6; TRBD2 matches 14 bases. V lost 5 bases, J lost 1 base, and 7 bases stayed unmatched. Germline V lookup: CDR1 MNHEY, CDR2 SMNVEV (reference sequence). CDR3 length: 19 residues. The CDR3 bases are TGTGCCAGCAGTCCGAGACTAGCGGGGGGGCCATCTGGGGCCAACGTCCTGACTTTC. Its translation: CASSPRLAGGPSGANVLTF.

CDR3 DNA: TGTGCCAGCAGTGACCACCCGGTCGGCTATGGCTACACCTTC. Translating gives CASSDHPVGYGYTF. This chain joins TRBV6-4 and TRBJ1-2; no firm D call. V was trimmed by 2 bases and J by 4 bases, leaving 11 bases between them. CDR1 MRHNA and CDR2 SNTAGT come from the germline V gene. The CDR3 runs to 14 residues.

The chain uses TRBV15 and TRBJ1-1, with no clear D. The CDR3 consists of 15 residues. Trimming took 4 bases from V and 4 from J, leaving 16 bases between them. Germline-derived CDR1 and CDR2 are LNHNV and YYDKDF (reference sequence). The CDR3 here is CATSTSLTVGTEAFF. CDR3 nucleotides: TGTGCCACCAGCACCAGCCTTACAGTCGGCACTGAAGCTTTCTTT. The variable domain in full, completed from reference TRBV15 and TRBJ1-1, reads DAMVIQNPRYQVTQFGKPVTLSCSQTLNHNVMYWYQQKSSQAPKLLFHYYDKDFNNEADTPDNFQSRRPNTSFCFLDIRSPGLGDTAMYLCATSTSLTVGTEAFFGQGTRLTVV.

This chain joins TRBV27 and TRBJ2-7; 7 bases match TRBD1. V lost 2 bases to trimming and J lost 1 base; unmatched junction nucleotides: 2. The germline V gene has CDR1 MNHEY and CDR2 SMNVEV (reference sequence). This CDR3 has 14 residues. This CDR3 reads CASSLRGQSYEQYF. For the CDR3, the DNA is TGTGCCAGCAGTTTAAGGGGACAGTCCTACGAGCAGTACTTC.

The chain employs TRBV9 and TRBJ2-7, with TRBD2 matching over 7 bases. Germline V CDR1 and CDR2: SGDLS, YYNGEE. The length of the CDR3 is 15 residues. The trim removed 0 bases at V and 2 bases at J, leaving 5 bases unmatched. The CDR3 loop is CASSVGGGGTYEQYF. CDR3 sequence (DNA): TGTGCCAGCAGCGTAGGCGGGGGAGGGACCTACGAGCAGTACTTC.

The rearrangement uses TRBV7-8 and TRBJ2-3; D is possibly TRBD1 (5 bases). The CDR3 has 13 residues. V lost 9 bases and J 3 bases, leaving 13 bases between the germline ends. The germline CDR1 and CDR2 sequences are SGHVS and FQNEAQ. DNA of the CDR3: TGTGCCAGTACTTCAGGGCGGACAGATACGCAGTATTTT. Its translation: CASTSGRTDTQYF.

This chain uses TRBV6-5 with TRBJ1-1, with 9 bases that match TRBD1. This CDR3 region has 15 residues. Germline V CDR1 and CDR2: MNHEY, SVGAGI. V lost 7 bases to trimming and J lost 7 bases; unmatched junction nucleotides: 13. CDR3 residues: CASTGTGTRRDEAFF. In DNA form, the CDR3 reads TGTGCCAGCACCGGGACAGGGACAAGACGGGATGAAGCTTTCTTT.

Comments on this clone: The sample contains more than one DNA sequence encoding this CDR3. The chain carries TRBV5-1 and TRBJ2-5, with D unresolved. Germline CDR1 is SGHRS and CDR2 is YFSETQ. Trimming cost V 2 bases and J 7 bases, with 12 bases left between them. The CDR3 covers 13 residues. The CDR3 sequence: CASSFGQRGTQYF. CDR3 sequence (DNA): TGCGCCAGCAGCTTCGGCCAGCGCGGGACCCAGTACTTC.

In regard to this clone: As the CDR3 is not closed by the conserved phenylalanine or tryptophan, this likely results from a read error. CDR3 coding DNA: TGTGCCAGCAGTGAAGCTTCTTGGGACAGGGATGCTAATTCACCCCTCCACCTT. Translation: CASSEASWDRDANSPLHL. The chain combines TRBV6-1 with TRBJ1-6; 9 bases are a match to TRBD1. CDR3 size: 18 residues. The V gene end was trimmed by 0 bases and the J gene end by 6 bases; junction bases not matched to a gene: 9. Germline V gene lookup returns CDR1 MNHNS and CDR2 SASEGT.

There are a few counts of this clone. The chain carries TRBV7-2 and TRBJ2-3; 9 bases agree with TRBD2. J lost 6 bases, V lost 5 bases, and 12 bases had no gene match. This CDR3 comprises 16 residues. Germline CDR1 and CDR2: SGHTA and FQGNSA. CDR3 coding DNA: TGTGCCAGCAGCATGTACTGGCGGGGGGGAGCCGATACGCAGTATTTT. Protein product: CASSMYWRGGADTQYF.

CDR3 loop: CASGTDSLNTEAFF. The CDR3 nucleotides are TGTGCCAGCGGGACAGACTCTCTGAACACTGAAGCTTTCTTT. The chain uses TRBV6-1 and TRBJ1-1, with TRBD1 matching over 7 bases. Germline CDR1 reads MNHNS; CDR2 reads SASEGT. The CDR3 is 14 amino acids. V lost 8 bases to trimming and J lost 0 bases; unmatched junction nucleotides: 6.

The chain has TRBV11-2 and TRBJ1-2, with D unclear. Trimming shortened V by 4 bases and J by 4 bases, and 10 bases separated the two germline ends. CDR3 length equals 13 residues. Germline V gene lookup returns CDR1 SGHAT and CDR2 FQNNGV. The CDR3 DNA reads as TGTGCCAGCAGCTCCCGCCGCAGCTATGGCTACACCTTC. Translated: CASSSRRSYGYTF. Variable domain in full (rest from reference TRBV11-2 and TRBJ1-2): EAGVAQSPRYKIIEKRQSVAFWCNPISGHATLYWYQQILGQGPKLLIQFQNNGVVDDSQLPKDRFSAERLKGVDSTLKIQPAKLEDSAVYLCASSSRRSYGYTFGSGTRLTVV.